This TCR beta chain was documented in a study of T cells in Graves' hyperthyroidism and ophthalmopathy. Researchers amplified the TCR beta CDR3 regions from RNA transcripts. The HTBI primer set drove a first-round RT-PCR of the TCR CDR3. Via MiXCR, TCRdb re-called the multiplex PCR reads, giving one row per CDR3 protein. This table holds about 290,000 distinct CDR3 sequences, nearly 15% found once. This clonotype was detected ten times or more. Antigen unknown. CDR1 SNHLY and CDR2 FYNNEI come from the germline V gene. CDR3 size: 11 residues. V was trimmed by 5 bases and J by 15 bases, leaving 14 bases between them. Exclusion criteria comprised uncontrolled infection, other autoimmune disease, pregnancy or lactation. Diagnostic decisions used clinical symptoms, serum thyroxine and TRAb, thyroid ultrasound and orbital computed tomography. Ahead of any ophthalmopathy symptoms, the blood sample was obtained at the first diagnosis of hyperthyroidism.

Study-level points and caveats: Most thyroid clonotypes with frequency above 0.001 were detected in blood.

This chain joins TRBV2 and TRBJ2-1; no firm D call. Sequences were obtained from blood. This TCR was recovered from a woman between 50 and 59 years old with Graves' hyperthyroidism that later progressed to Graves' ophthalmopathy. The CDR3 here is CASSQSEVTFF. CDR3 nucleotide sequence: TGTGCCAGCAGTCAGTCAGAGGTAACGTTCTTC.